These T cell receptor beta chains were read from a single sample in a study of T cell responses to AZD1222 COVID-19 vaccine. Repertoires were generated with immunoSEQ multiplex PCR, while TCRdb's copy carries only in-frame clones and drops some. The sample records some 200,000 clones, more than 85% being singletons. Specimen: peripheral blood, collected 28 days after the second AZD1222 dose. Receptors were obtained from an adult who received the AZD1222 COVID-19 vaccine. Each CDR3 is given with its conserved first and last residue. The D gene is left open where the match is weak. Clone size, where shown, is once, few, many, or a class for clones that have expanded.

clone size | J gene | D gene | V gene | CDR3 protein | CDR3 DNA
- | TRBJ2-1 | TRBD2 | TRBV3-1/TRBV3-2 | CASSFWTSGSSYNEQFF | TGTGCCAGCAGCTTCTGGACTAGCGGGAGCTCCTACAATGAGCAGTTCTTC
- | TRBJ2-2 | - | TRBV11-1 | CASSLATRDTGELFF | TGTGCCAGCAGCTTAGCGACTAGGGATACCGGGGAGCTGTTTTTT
- | TRBJ2-7 | - | TRBV24-1 | CATSDPGSGINEQYF | TGTGCCACCAGTGATCCGGGATCAGGGATCAACGAGCAGTACTTC
- | TRBJ1-3 | - | TRBV11-2 | CASSLSGNTIYF | TGTGCCAGCAGCTTATCGGGAAACACCATATATTTT
- | TRBJ1-2 | - | TRBV28 | CASSLYRGFGGYTF | TGTGCCAGCAGTTTATATAGGGGGTTTGGCGGCTACACCTTC
- | TRBJ2-5 | - | TRBV7-2 | CASSPRVGEGRETQYF | TGTGCCAGCAGCCCCCGGGTTGGCGAGGGAAGAGAGACCCAGTACTTC
once | TRBJ2-1 | TRBD2 | TRBV28 | CASSFTPHYQTSGRYNEQFF | TGTGCCAGCAGTTTTACCCCCCATTACCAAACTAGCGGGAGATACAATGAGCAGTTCTTC
- | TRBJ2-3 | - | TRBV3-1/TRBV3-2 | CASSQAGTSTDTQYF | TGTGCCAGCAGCCAAGCGGGGACTAGCACAGATACGCAGTATTTT
- | TRBJ1-1 | TRBD1 | TRBV6-5 | CASSAGGTEAFF | TGTGCCAGCAGCGCAGGGGGGACTGAAGCTTTCTTT
- | TRBJ2-2 | TRBD1 | TRBV18 | CASSPGTGNTGELFF | TGTGCCAGCTCACCAGGGACAGGGAACACCGGGGAGCTGTTTTTT
- | TRBJ2-1 | - | TRBV6-5 | CASSYSNKWGNEQFF | TGTGCCAGCAGTTACTCGAACAAATGGGGCAATGAGCAGTTCTTC
- | TRBJ2-5 | - | TRBV3-1/TRBV3-2 | CASSQDPSVQETQYF | TGTGCCAGCAGCCAAGATCCCAGCGTACAAGAGACCCAGTACTTC
- | TRBJ2-3 | - | TRBV7-9 | CASSLAETADTQYF | TGTGCCAGCAGCTTAGCGGAGACGGCAGATACGCAGTATTTT
- | TRBJ2-7 | - | TRBV11-3 | CASSLMGPSSYEQYF | TGTGCCAGCAGCTTGATGGGCCCTAGCTCCTACGAGCAGTACTTC
- | TRBJ2-3 | - | TRBV2 | CASYNLADTQYF | TGTGCCAGCTACAACCTAGCAGATACGCAGTATTTT
- | TRBJ2-4 | TRBD2 | TRBV2 | CASSGASGRGKNIQYF | TGTGCCAGCAGTGGGGCTAGCGGGAGGGGCAAAAACATTCAGTACTTC
- | TRBJ2-2 | - | TRBV5-8 | CASSLRQRNTGELFF | TGTGCCAGCAGCTTGAGACAGAGAAACACCGGGGAGCTGTTTTTT
- | TRBJ2-7 | - | TRBV14 | CASSPNLAPEQYF | TGTGCCAGCAGCCCTAACCTGGCCCCCGAGCAGTACTTC
- | TRBJ2-5 | - | TRBV28 | CASSLMGGNGRETQYF | TGTGCCAGCAGTTTAATGGGGGGCAATGGGCGAGAGACCCAGTACTTC
- | TRBJ2-2 | - | TRBV28 | CAIPKGSRNTGELFF | TGTGCCATCCCTAAGGGCTCCCGGAACACCGGGGAGCTGTTTTTT
- | TRBJ1-6 | - | TRBV5-8 | CASSPRDGNSPLHF | TGTGCCAGCAGCCCCCGGGACGGTAATTCACCCCTCCACTTT
- | TRBJ2-1 | - | TRBV5-1 | CASGPPFGNEQFF | TGCGCCAGCGGCCCCCCGTTTGGGAATGAGCAGTTCTTC
- | TRBJ2-7 | - | TRBV30 | CAWSERDEQYF | TGTGCCTGGAGTGAAAGGGACGAGCAGTACTTC
- | TRBJ2-7 | - | TRBV18 | CASSLTGPLPLEQYF | TGTGCCAGCTCCCTGACAGGTCCCCTTCCCCTCGAGCAGTACTTC
- | TRBJ1-5 | - | TRBV28 | CASSPDSPRQPQHF | TGTGCCAGCAGCCCCGACAGTCCCCGTCAGCCCCAGCATTTT
- | TRBJ1-1 | - | TRBV10-3 | CAISEISRNTEAFF | TGTGCCATCAGTGAGATCTCGAGGAACACTGAAGCTTTCTTT
- | TRBJ2-7 | TRBD1 | TRBV9 | CASSADRVGVGSYEQYF | TGTGCCAGCAGCGCCGACAGGGTAGGAGTAGGCTCCTACGAGCAGTACTTC
- | TRBJ2-2 | TRBD2 | TRBV7-6 | CASSGLAGYTGELFF | TGTGCCAGCAGCGGACTAGCGGGATACACCGGGGAGCTGTTTTTT
- | TRBJ1-1 | - | TRBV10-3 | CAIRTQVGTEAFF | TGTGCCATCAGAACGCAGGTGGGCACTGAAGCTTTCTTT
- | TRBJ2-3 | TRBD2 | TRBV9 | CASSVSSGLAADTQYF | TGTGCCAGCAGCGTATCCTCGGGACTAGCGGCAGATACGCAGTATTTT
- | TRBJ2-4 | - | TRBV28 | CASSLSASLAKNIQYF | TGTGCCAGCAGTTTATCGGCTAGTCTAGCCAAAAACATTCAGTACTTC
- | TRBJ2-1 | TRBD2 | TRBV28 | CASSSTTSGSNEQFF | TGTGCCAGCAGCTCCACGACTAGCGGGAGTAATGAGCAGTTCTTC
- | TRBJ2-2 | - | TRBV10-3 | CAISDQRDTGELFF | TGTGCCATCAGTGACCAGAGGGACACCGGGGAGCTGTTTTTT
- | TRBJ2-3 | TRBD1 | TRBV5-6 | CASSRSLTGARTDTQYF | TGTGCCAGCAGCCGATCGTTGACAGGGGCCCGCACAGATACGCAGTATTTT
- | TRBJ2-2 | - | TRBV3-1/TRBV3-2 | CASSQWAANTGELFF | TGTGCCAGCAGCCAATGGGCAGCGAACACCGGGGAGCTGTTTTTT
- | TRBJ2-7 | TRBD1 | TRBV19 | CASSIGTGVSYEQYF | TGTGCCAGTAGTATAGGGACAGGGGTCAGCTACGAGCAGTACTTC
- | TRBJ1-5 | - | TRBV11-2 | CASSLGDQPQHF | TGTGCCAGCAGCTTAGGGGATCAGCCCCAGCATTTT
- | TRBJ1-1 | TRBD1 | TRBV28 | CASSPALTGGTEAFF | TGTGCCAGCAGTCCGGCCTTAACAGGGGGGACTGAAGCTTTCTTT
- | TRBJ2-1 | - | TRBV7-9 | CASSTSSVEQFF | TGTGCCAGCAGCACCTCTAGCGTTGAGCAGTTCTTC
- | TRBJ1-6 | - | TRBV6-6 | CASSGKDAYNSPLHF | TGTGCCAGCTCCGGAAAAGATGCCTATAATTCACCCCTCCACTTT
once | TRBJ2-2 | - | TRBV5-1 | CASSRGMDTGELFF | TGCGCCAGCAGCAGGGGGATGGACACCGGGGAGCTGTTTTTT
- | TRBJ2-5 | - | TRBV3-1/TRBV3-2 | CASKGGPGTQYF | TGTGCCAGCAAGGGGGGCCCAGGGACCCAGTACTTC
- | TRBJ2-1 | - | TRBV11-3 | CASSLGNNEQFF | TGTGCCAGCAGCTTAGGGAACAATGAGCAGTTCTTC
- | TRBJ2-5 | - | TRBV10-1 | CASSAAAGGETQYF | TGCGCCAGCAGCGCGGCTGCCGGAGGCGAGACCCAGTACTTC
- | TRBJ1-2 | TRBD1 | TRBV28 | CASSSGQGINGYTF | TGTGCCAGCAGCTCTGGACAGGGTATTAATGGCTACACCTTC
- | TRBJ1-3 | - | TRBV2 | CASRDFRNTIYF | TGTGCCAGTAGGGATTTCCGAAACACCATATATTTT
- | TRBJ1-2 | - | TRBV18 | CASSPPEGPPPANYGYTF | TGTGCCAGCTCACCACCGGAGGGACCCCCCCCAGCTAACTATGGCTACACCTTC
- | TRBJ2-3 | - | TRBV14 | CASSQPTDTQYF | TGTGCCAGCAGCCAACCCACAGATACGCAGTATTTT
- | TRBJ1-4 | TRBD1 | TRBV11-2 | CASSLGTGEGTNEKLFF | TGTGCCAGCAGCTTAGGGACAGGGGAGGGAACTAATGAAAAACTGTTTTTT